The present T cell receptor (beta chain) was sequenced within a study of T cell responses to AZD1222 COVID-19 vaccine. Method: immunoSEQ multiplex PCR; TCRdb's copy keeps in-frame clones and lacks some. The sample lists approximately 160,000 clones; under 95% were seen once. The CDR3 sequence is 18 residues long. Germline V CDR1 and CDR2: SEHNR, FQNEAQ (reference sequence). V shed 2 bases and J 8 bases; nucleotides not matched to a gene: 17. The source was peripheral blood, collected on day 0 of AZD1222 vaccination. The chain couples TRBV7-9 to TRBJ2-1; 8 bases are a match to TRBD2. This receptor was obtained from an adult in good health. This CDR3 reads CASSLIGGPAGGDDEQFF. The CDR3 DNA sequence: TGTGCCAGCAGCTTAATTGGGGGTCCGGCGGGAGGCGACGATGAGCAGTTCTTC.